This T cell receptor (beta chain) originates from a study of T cells in Graves' hyperthyroidism and ophthalmopathy. The study's findings and limits: From stable hyperthyroidism, ophthalmopathy was separated by a 13 V-J model. Blood also showed most of the thyroid clonotypes that were expanded above 0.001. Median prediction lead before ophthalmopathy onset was roughly 6 months with the model.

RNA transcripts were the template for amplifying TCR beta CDR3 regions. RT-PCR in the first round (using the HTBI primer set) targeted the TCR CDR3. Each CDR3 protein is one row after TCRdb ran MiXCR on the multiplex PCR reads. Altogether approximately 700,000 distinct CDR3 sequences are present, about 45% being singletons, with the ten largest covering less than 8.5%. On this clonotype: The target antigen is unknown. Since a much larger clone is just one base distant, this may be a read error.

The CDR3 is 15 residues long. After removal of 5 bases from V and 5 bases from J, the junction contained 10 bases not matched to a gene. Germline loops: CDR1 ENHRY, CDR2 SYGVKD. Any patient presenting with uncontrolled infection, other autoimmune disease, pregnancy or lactation was left out. The receptor's source is an adult man with Graves' disease, either hyperthyroidism or ophthalmopathy (not recorded which). The rearrangement uses TRBV10-3 and TRBJ1-1; 8 positions match TRBD1. The sequencing input was peripheral blood or thyroid tissue (not recorded which). CDR3 bases: TGTGCCATCAGTTCCCGGACAGGGACGAAAACTGAAGCTTTCTTT. The encoded protein is CAISSRTGTKTEAFF.